One and the same sample provided the 21 T cell receptor beta chains below, sequenced in a study of graft-versus-host responses after intestinal transplantation. The data were produced by immunoSEQ multiplex PCR, yet TCRdb's version contains in-frame clones alone and is incomplete. This table has 100,000 to 130,000 clones, about 87% appearing once. Their cognate antigens are unknown. The material sequenced was unstimulated CD4+ T cells sorted from spleen or lymph node cells, taken before transplant. All receptors come from a human donor who was the organ donor for an intestinal transplant.

This rearrangement joins TRBV9 to TRBJ2-4, with TRBD2 matching 8 bases. There are 18 residues in the CDR3. Germline CDR1 reads SGDLS; CDR2 reads YYNGEE. J was trimmed by 6 bases and V by 4 bases; bases with no gene match: 18. CDR3: CASSPRVNAGGQRNIQYF. CDR3 DNA: TGTGCCAGCAGCCCCCGGGTTAATGCGGGGGGTCAACGAAACATTCAGTACTTC. Using reference TRBV9 and TRBJ2-4 for the parts outside the CDR3, the full variable domain is DSGVTQTPKHLITATGQRVTLRCSPRSGDLSVYWYQQSLDQGLQFLIQYYNGEERAKGNILERFSAQQFPDLHSELNLSSLELGDSALYFCASSPRVNAGGQRNIQYFGAGTRLSVL.

This chain connects TRBV30 to TRBJ1-5; no clear D gene. Between the trimmed V and J ends, which lost 5 bases and 7 bases, there was a span of 15 bases. The germline V gene encodes CDR1 GTSNPN and CDR2 SVGIG (reference sequence). This CDR3 has 13 residues. CDR3 sequence (DNA): TGTGCCTGGTCCCACTCGCGGCGGCAGCCCCAGCATTTT. It codes for CAWSHSRRQPQHF.

This chain links TRBV7-9 with TRBJ2-2; D is ambiguous. Germline loops: CDR1 SEHNR, CDR2 FQNEAQ (reference sequence). The CDR3 is 15 amino acids. The V end lost 0 bases, the J end lost 4 bases, and 9 bases lay between the germline ends. The CDR3 here is CASSLAGWATGELFF. The CDR3 nucleotides are TGTGCCAGCAGCTTAGCAGGGTGGGCCACCGGGGAGCTGTTTTTT.

The chain is built from TRBV6-5 and TRBJ2-1; weak D call: TRBD1 (6 bases). Between the trimmed V and J ends, which lost 6 bases and 4 bases, there was a span of 10 bases. The CDR3 length is 13 residues. Per the germline V gene, CDR1 is MNHEY and CDR2 is SVGAGI. The CDR3 is CASRTTGYNEQFF. CDR3 DNA sequence: TGTGCCAGCAGAACTACAGGGTACAATGAGCAGTTCTTC.

This clone was detected a few times. Other DNA sequences in this sample translate to the same CDR3. The chain links TRBV6-5 to TRBJ2-7; TRBD1 aligns across 10 bases. The length of the CDR3 is 15 residues. Germline CDR1 MNHEY, CDR2 SVGAGI. V shed 0 bases, J shed 4 bases, and the junction held 3 bases outside the gene matches. The CDR3 reads CASSYSRQGAYEQYF. In DNA, the CDR3 is TGTGCCAGCAGTTACTCGAGACAGGGGGCGTACGAGCAGTACTTC.

This clone has just one count. The chain recombines TRBV7-9 with TRBJ1-1; D is unresolved. The V and J ends lost 1 base and 1 base respectively, with 7 bases between them. This CDR3 is 14 amino acids long. Germline V gives CDR1 SEHNR, CDR2 FQNEAQ (reference sequence). The CDR3 coding sequence is TGTGCCAGCAGCTTAGGGGTCGGGAACACTGAAGCTTTCTTT. Translated, it gives CASSLGVGNTEAFF.

V usage is TRBV7-9 and J usage is TRBJ1-1; D is perhaps TRBD1 (6 bases). CDR1 SEHNR and CDR2 FQNEAQ come from the germline V gene (reference sequence). The CDR3 has 14 residues. The V gene lost 2 bases and the J gene lost 0 bases, with 7 bases spanning the gap. The CDR3 region is CASSLTGLNTEAFF. Written as DNA, the CDR3 is TGTGCCAGCAGCTTAACAGGGCTGAACACTGAAGCTTTCTTT.

The chain uses TRBV5-6 and TRBJ2-5, with D hard to call. V was clipped by 4 bases and J by 5 bases, with 15 bases between them. The CDR3 runs to 14 residues. Germline CDR1 is SGHDT and CDR2 is YYEEEE. The CDR3 nucleotides are TGTGCCAGCAGCCGTACCCCCAACCGGGAGACCCAGTACTTC. It codes for CASSRTPNRETQYF.

V usage is TRBV10-1 and J usage is TRBJ1-5, with 7 nucleotides matching TRBD1. The CDR3 has 15 residues. Germline V gives CDR1 WNHNN, CDR2 SYGVQD (reference sequence). The ends lost 6 bases at V and 5 bases at J; junction bases unmatched: 10. In nucleotides, the CDR3 is TGCGCCAGCAGGGTCCGGGACAGACTCCATCAGCCCCAGCATTTT. The encoded protein is CASRVRDRLHQPQHF.

This clone appeared a single time. The chain links TRBV4-2 to TRBJ2-5, with 9 bases aligning to TRBD2. The V gene's germline CDR1 is LGHNA and CDR2 YNFKEQ. The CDR3 contains 16 residues. Trimming at V came to 0 bases and at J to 4 bases, leaving 6 bases not matched to a gene. The CDR3 bases are TGTGCCAGCAGCCAAGAATCTCGCGGGGGGGCAGAGACCCAGTACTTC. Protein product: CASSQESRGGAETQYF.

The chain recombines TRBV5-4 with TRBJ1-1; TRBD1 matches at 9 bases. Germline V gene lookup returns CDR1 SGHNT and CDR2 YYREEE (reference sequence). This CDR3 is 17 amino acids long. J gave up 4 bases and V 7 bases, and 17 bases lay outside the gene matches. CDR3 amino acids: CASHVLGTGFVSTEAFF. As DNA, the CDR3 is TGTGCCAGCCATGTCCTCGGGACAGGGTTTGTATCCACTGAAGCTTTCTTT.

The chain combines TRBV7-2 with TRBJ2-2; D might be TRBD1 or TRBD2, each matching 5 bases. This CDR3 region has 13 residues. Trimming pared 4 bases from V and 7 bases from J, leaving 10 bases between. Germline-derived CDR1 and CDR2 are SGHTA and FQGNSA. This chain's CDR3 is CASSSGRIGELFF. The CDR3 DNA reads TGTGCCAGCAGCTCGGGACGGATCGGGGAGCTGTTTTTT.

The rearrangement links TRBV19 to TRBJ2-1; unclear D gene. CDR3 size: 15 residues. With 6 bases removed from V and 0 bases from J, the gap between germline ends came to 12 bases. The germline gives CDR1 LNHDA, CDR2 SQIVND (reference sequence). Here the CDR3 reads CASSNKKSSYNEQFF. The CDR3 DNA follows: TGTGCCAGTAGCAACAAGAAGAGCTCCTACAATGAGCAGTTCTTC.

The rearrangement uses TRBV7-6 and TRBJ2-7; perhaps TRBD2 as D (5 bases). The CDR3 is made up of 14 amino acids. Germline values: CDR1 SGHVS, CDR2 FNYEAQ. Trimming shortened V by 0 bases and J by 7 bases, and 13 bases separated the two germline ends. CDR3 residues: CASSLAEGLREQYF. CDR3 coding DNA: TGTGCCAGCAGCTTAGCTGAGGGCCTGAGGGAGCAGTACTTC.

In its sample, this clone was seen a few times. The rearrangement joins TRBV6-5 to TRBJ2-5; D possibly uses TRBD1 or TRBD2 (5 bases each). Germline CDR1 MNHEY, CDR2 SVGAGI. The CDR3 has 14 amino acids. Trimming took 2 bases from V and 5 from J, leaving 12 bases between them. In DNA, the CDR3 is TGTGCCAGCAGTTACGGGGGTAGCGTCGAGACCCAGTACTTC. Translation: CASSYGGSVETQYF.

This clone was seen a single time. The chain recombines TRBV11-2 with TRBJ2-3; tentatively, D is TRBD1 (6 bases). The V gene lost 8 bases and the J gene lost 3 bases, with 21 bases spanning the gap. Germline CDR1 reads SGHAT; CDR2 reads FQNNGV. The CDR3 length is 16 residues. For the CDR3, the DNA is TGTGCCAGCGGTAGGAGAGGGGGTGCGGCTACAGATACGCAGTATTTT. The encoded protein is CASGRRGGAATDTQYF. Filled out from reference TRBV11-2 and TRBJ2-3, the complete variable domain reads EAGVAQSPRYKIIEKRQSVAFWCNPISGHATLYWYQQILGQGPKLLIQFQNNGVVDDSQLPKDRFSAERLKGVDSTLKIQPAKLEDSAVYLCASGRRGGAATDTQYFGPGTRLTVL.

The chain has TRBV27 and TRBJ2-7; tentatively, D is TRBD1 (6 bases). From germline, CDR1 is MNHEY and CDR2 SMNVEV (reference sequence). The CDR3 totals 16 residues. With 3 bases removed from V and 0 bases from J, the gap between germline ends came to 15 bases. The CDR3 loop reads CASSFSTGWSSYEQYF. DNA for the CDR3: TGTGCCAGCAGTTTCTCGACAGGTTGGAGCTCCTACGAGCAGTACTTC.

V is TRBV19 and J is TRBJ1-4; D is possibly TRBD1 (5 bases). The CDR3 spans 16 residues. Germline loops: CDR1 LNHDA, CDR2 SQIVND (reference sequence). V was trimmed by 4 bases and J by 2 bases, leaving 14 bases between them. The chain's CDR3 is CASSNDRGRTNEKLFF. CDR3 bases: TGTGCCAGTAGTAACGACAGAGGGAGGACTAATGAAAAACTGTTTTTT.

This sequence joins TRBV5-1 and TRBJ2-1, with D possibly being TRBD2 (6 bases). Germline V CDR1 and CDR2: SGHRS, YFSETQ. The ends were cut back, 1 base at V and 6 bases at J, with 14 bases in the middle. This CDR3 contains 15 residues. The CDR3 DNA sequence: TGCGCCAGCAGCTTGCCCAGGGCGGAGGGCAATGAGCAGTTCTTC. Translation: CASSLPRAEGNEQFF.

V is TRBV6-5 and J is TRBJ2-7; TRBD2 matches 14 bases. Losses at the gene ends were 5 bases for V and 6 bases for J; bases not matched to a gene: 6. Germline V gene lookup returns CDR1 MNHEY and CDR2 SVGAGI. The CDR3 extends over 15 amino acids. CDR3 sequence: CASSRLAGGPGEQYF. The CDR3 coding sequence is TGTGCCAGCAGTCGACTAGCGGGGGGGCCCGGCGAGCAGTACTTC.

The V call is TRBV7-3, the J call TRBJ1-1, with D unresolved. V was cut by 1 base and J by 6 bases, with 9 bases left in between. The germline V gene encodes CDR1 SGHTA and CDR2 FQGTGA. CDR3 length equals 13 residues. The CDR3 DNA sequence: TGTGCCAGCAGCTTAAATGGAGGCGCTGAAGCTTTCTTT. As protein: CASSLNGGAEAFF.